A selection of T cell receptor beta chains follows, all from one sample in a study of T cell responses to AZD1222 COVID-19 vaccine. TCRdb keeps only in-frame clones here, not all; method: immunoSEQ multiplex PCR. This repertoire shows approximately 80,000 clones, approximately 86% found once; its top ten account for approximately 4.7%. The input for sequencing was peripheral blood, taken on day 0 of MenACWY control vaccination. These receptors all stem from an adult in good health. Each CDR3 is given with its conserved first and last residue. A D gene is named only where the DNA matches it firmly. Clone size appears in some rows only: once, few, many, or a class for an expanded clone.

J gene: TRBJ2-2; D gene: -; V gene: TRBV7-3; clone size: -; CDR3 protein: CASSFQSPKVAGELFF; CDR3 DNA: TGTGCCAGCAGCTTCCAGTCCCCGAAGGTGGCCGGGGAGCTGTTTTTT
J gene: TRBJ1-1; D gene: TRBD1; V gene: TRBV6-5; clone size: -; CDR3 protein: CASSYSNGQANTEAFF; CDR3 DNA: TGTGCCAGCAGTTACTCAAACGGACAGGCGAACACTGAAGCTTTCTTT
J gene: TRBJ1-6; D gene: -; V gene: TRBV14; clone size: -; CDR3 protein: CASSNLLAGYNSPLHF; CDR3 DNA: TGTGCCAGCAGCAACCTACTCGCGGGTTATAATTCACCCCTCCACTTT
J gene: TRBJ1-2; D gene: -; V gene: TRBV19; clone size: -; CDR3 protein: CASGRQETYAYYGYTF; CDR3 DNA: TGTGCCAGTGGGCGGCAGGAAACATACGCTTACTATGGCTACACCTTC
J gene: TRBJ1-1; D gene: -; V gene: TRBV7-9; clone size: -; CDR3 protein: CASSYLPENTEAFF; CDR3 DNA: TGTGCCAGCAGCTATCTCCCCGAGAACACTGAAGCTTTCTTT
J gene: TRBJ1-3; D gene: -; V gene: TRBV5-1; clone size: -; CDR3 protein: CASSLADTSGNTIYF; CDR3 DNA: TGCGCCAGCAGCTTGGCTGACACGTCCGGAAACACCATATATTTT
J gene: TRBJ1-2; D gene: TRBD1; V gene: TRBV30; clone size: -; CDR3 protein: CAWSVGQGGHGYTF; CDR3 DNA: TGTGCCTGGAGTGTCGGACAGGGGGGCCATGGCTACACCTTC
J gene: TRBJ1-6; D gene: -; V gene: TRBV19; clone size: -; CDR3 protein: CASSRNPRSYNSPLHF; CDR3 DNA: TGTGCCAGTAGTAGGAACCCCAGGTCCTATAATTCACCCCTCCACTTT
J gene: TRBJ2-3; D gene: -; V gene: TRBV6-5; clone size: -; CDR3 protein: CASTGQNTDTQYF; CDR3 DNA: TGTGCCAGCACTGGACAAAACACAGATACGCAGTATTTT
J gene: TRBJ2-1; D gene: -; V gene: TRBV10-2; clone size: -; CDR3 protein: CASSELGGASYNEQFF; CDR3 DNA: TGCGCCAGCAGTGAGTTGGGGGGGGCCTCCTACAATGAGCAGTTCTTC
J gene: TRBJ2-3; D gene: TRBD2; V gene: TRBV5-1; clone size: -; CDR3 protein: CASSSRGYGGALDTQYF; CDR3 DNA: TGCGCCAGCAGCTCACGAGGGTACGGGGGGGCCTTAGATACGCAGTATTTT
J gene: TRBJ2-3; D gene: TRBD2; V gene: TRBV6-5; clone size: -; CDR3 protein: CASKVAGAFTDTQYF; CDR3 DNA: TGTGCCAGCAAGGTAGCGGGGGCCTTCACAGATACGCAGTATTTT
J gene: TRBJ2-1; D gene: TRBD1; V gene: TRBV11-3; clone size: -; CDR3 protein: CASSGTGGLVNEQFF; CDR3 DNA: TGTGCCAGTTCCGGGACAGGGGGCTTAGTCAATGAGCAGTTCTTC
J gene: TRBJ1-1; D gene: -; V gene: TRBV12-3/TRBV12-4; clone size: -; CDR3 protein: CASSLGGNTEAFF; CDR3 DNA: TGTGCCAGCAGTTTAGGCGGGAACACTGAAGCTTTCTTT
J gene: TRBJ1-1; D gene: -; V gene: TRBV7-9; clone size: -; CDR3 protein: CASSLVGRTEAFF; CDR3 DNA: TGTGCCAGCAGCTTAGTGGGCCGGACTGAAGCTTTCTTT
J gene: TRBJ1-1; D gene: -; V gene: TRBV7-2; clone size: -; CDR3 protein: CASSLLQGNTEAFF; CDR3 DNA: TGTGCCAGCAGCTTGCTACAGGGGAACACTGAAGCTTTCTTT
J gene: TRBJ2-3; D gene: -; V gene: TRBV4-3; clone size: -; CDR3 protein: CASSQDLTDTQYF; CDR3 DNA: TGCGCCAGCAGCCAAGATCTGACAGATACGCAGTATTTT
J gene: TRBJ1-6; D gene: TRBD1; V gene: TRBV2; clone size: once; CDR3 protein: CASTREGAANSPLHF; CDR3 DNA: TGTGCCAGCACGCGGGAGGGGGCCGCTAATTCACCCCTCCACTTT
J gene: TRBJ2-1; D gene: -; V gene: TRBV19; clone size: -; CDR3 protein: CASSLGGYNEQFF; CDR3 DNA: TGTGCCAGTAGTTTGGGGGGCTACAATGAGCAGTTCTTC
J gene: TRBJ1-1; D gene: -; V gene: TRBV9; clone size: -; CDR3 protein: CASSVSGVNTEAFF; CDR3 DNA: TGTGCCAGCAGCGTAAGTGGGGTTAACACTGAAGCTTTCTTT
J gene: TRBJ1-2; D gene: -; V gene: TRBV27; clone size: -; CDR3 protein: CASTLGGEQGLRGYGYTF; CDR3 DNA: TGTGCCAGCACCCTAGGTGGGGAACAGGGTCTTCGTGGCTATGGCTACACCTTC
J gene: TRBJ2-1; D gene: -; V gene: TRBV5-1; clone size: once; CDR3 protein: CASSLATVGAYNEQFF; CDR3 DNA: TGCGCCAGCAGCTTGGCCACAGTGGGGGCCTACAATGAGCAGTTCTTC
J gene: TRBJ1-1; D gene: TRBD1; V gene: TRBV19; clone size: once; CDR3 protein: CASVSGRQGSRSEAFF; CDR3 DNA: TGTGCCAGTGTCTCTGGGCGACAGGGCTCACGTAGTGAAGCTTTCTTT
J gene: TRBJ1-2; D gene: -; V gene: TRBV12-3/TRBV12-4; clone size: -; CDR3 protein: CATSSSSNYGYTF; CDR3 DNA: TGTGCCACAAGCTCCTCCTCTAACTATGGCTACACCTTC
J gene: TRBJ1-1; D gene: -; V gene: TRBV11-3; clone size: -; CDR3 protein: CASSLGYMNTEAFF; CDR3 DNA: TGTGCCAGCAGCTTAGGGTACATGAACACTGAAGCTTTCTTT
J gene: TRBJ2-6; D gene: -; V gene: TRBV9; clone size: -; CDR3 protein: CASSVEGSGANVLTF; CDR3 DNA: TGTGCCAGCAGCGTAGAAGGCAGTGGGGCCAACGTCCTGACTTTC
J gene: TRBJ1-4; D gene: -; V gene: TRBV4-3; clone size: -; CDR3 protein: CASSQETGRINEKLFF; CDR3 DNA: TGCGCCAGCAGCCAAGAGACGGGGAGGATTAATGAAAAACTGTTTTTT
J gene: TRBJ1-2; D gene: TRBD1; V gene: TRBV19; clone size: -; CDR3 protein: CASSTRQGFNYGYTF; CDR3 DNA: TGTGCCAGTAGTACGAGACAGGGGTTCAACTATGGCTACACCTTC
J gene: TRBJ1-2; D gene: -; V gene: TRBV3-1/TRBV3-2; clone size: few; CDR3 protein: CASSQVWELGGPGILNYGYTF; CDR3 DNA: TGTGCCAGCAGCCAAGTCTGGGAGCTTGGGGGCCCAGGTATCCTTAACTATGGCTACACCTTC
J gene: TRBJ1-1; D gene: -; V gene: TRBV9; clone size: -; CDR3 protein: CASSPGYLNTEAFF; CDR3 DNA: TGTGCCAGCAGCCCAGGGTATCTGAACACTGAAGCTTTCTTT
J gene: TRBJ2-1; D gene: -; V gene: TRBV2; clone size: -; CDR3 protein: CASSEGPSSYNEQFF; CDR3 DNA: TGTGCCAGCAGTGAAGGGCCTTCTTCCTACAATGAGCAGTTCTTC
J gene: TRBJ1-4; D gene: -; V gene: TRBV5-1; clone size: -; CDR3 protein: CASSTQGMGEKLFF; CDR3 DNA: TGCGCCAGCAGCACCCAGGGGATGGGTGAAAAACTGTTTTTT
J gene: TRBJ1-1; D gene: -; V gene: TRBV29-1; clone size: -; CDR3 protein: CSVDRGNTEAFF; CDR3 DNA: TGCAGCGTTGACAGGGGTAACACTGAAGCTTTCTTT
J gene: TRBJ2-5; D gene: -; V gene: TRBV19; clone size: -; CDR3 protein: CASSPRGSQETQYF; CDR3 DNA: TGTGCCAGTAGTCCTCGTGGCAGTCAAGAGACCCAGTACTTC
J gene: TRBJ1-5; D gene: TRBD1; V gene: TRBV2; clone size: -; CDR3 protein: CASSGQGLVQPQHF; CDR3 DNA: TGTGCCAGCAGTGGACAGGGTCTAGTTCAGCCCCAGCATTTT
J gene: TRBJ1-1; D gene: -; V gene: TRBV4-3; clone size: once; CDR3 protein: CASSQDHSTNTEAFF; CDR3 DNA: TGCGCCAGCAGCCAAGATCACAGTACGAACACTGAAGCTTTCTTT
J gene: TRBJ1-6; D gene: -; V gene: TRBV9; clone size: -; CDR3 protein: CASSPQPEVNSPLHF; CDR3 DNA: TGTGCCAGCAGCCCTCAACCCGAGGTCAATTCACCCCTCCACTTT
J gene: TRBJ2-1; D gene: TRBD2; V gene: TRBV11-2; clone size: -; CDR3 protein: CASSLGLAAYNEQFF; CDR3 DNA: TGTGCCAGCAGCTTGGGACTAGCGGCCTACAATGAGCAGTTCTTC
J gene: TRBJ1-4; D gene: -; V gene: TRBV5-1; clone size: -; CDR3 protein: CASSLGQAHNHEKLFF; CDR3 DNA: TGCGCCAGCAGCTTGGGGCAGGCCCATAACCATGAAAAACTGTTTTTT
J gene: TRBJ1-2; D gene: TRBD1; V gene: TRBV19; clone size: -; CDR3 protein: CASCPDRGFYGYTF; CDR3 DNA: TGTGCCAGTTGTCCTGACAGGGGATTCTATGGCTACACCTTC
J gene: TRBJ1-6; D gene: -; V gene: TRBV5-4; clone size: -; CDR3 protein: CASSLAGKSSYNSPLHF; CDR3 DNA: TGTGCCAGCAGCTTGGCAGGGAAAAGCTCCTATAATTCACCCCTCCACTTT
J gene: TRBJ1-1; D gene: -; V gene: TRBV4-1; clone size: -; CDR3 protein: CASSQDNPGAAEAFF; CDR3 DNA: TGCGCCAGCAGCCAAGATAATCCAGGCGCGGCGGAGGCTTTCTTT
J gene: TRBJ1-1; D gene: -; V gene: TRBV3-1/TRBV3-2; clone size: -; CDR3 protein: CASSPAPGNTEAFF; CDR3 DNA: TGTGCCAGCAGCCCGGCCCCAGGGAACACTGAAGCTTTCTTT
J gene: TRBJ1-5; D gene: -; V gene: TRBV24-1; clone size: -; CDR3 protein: CATSDLMGRLYRDQPQHF; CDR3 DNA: TGTGCCACCAGTGATTTGATGGGGAGACTATATCGGGATCAGCCCCAGCATTTT
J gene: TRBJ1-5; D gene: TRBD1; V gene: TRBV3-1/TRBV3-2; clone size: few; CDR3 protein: CASSQGTGNQPQHF; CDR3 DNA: TGTGCCAGCAGCCAAGGGACAGGGAATCAGCCCCAGCATTTT
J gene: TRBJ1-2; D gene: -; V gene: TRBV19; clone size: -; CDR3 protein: CAGSLGYTF; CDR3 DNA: TGTGCCGGGAGCCTCGGCTACACCTTC
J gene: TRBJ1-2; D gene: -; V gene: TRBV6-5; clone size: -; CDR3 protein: CASSPGRGEHYGYTF; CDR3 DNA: TGTGCCAGCAGTCCAGGGAGAGGGGAGCACTATGGCTACACCTTC
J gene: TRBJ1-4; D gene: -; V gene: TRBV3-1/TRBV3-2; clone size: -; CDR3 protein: CASSRISVFGGEKLFF; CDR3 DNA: TGTGCCAGCAGCCGGATATCCGTTTTTGGGGGTGAAAAACTGTTTTTT
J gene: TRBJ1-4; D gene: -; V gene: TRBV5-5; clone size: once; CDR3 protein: CASSLSDSPNEKLFF; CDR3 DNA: TGTGCCAGCAGCTTGTCGGATTCCCCTAATGAAAAACTGTTTTTT
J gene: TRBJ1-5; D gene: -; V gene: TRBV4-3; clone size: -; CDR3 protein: CASSQDRYSNQPQHF; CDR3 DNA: TGCGCCAGCAGCCAAGATCGCTATAGCAATCAGCCCCAGCATTTT
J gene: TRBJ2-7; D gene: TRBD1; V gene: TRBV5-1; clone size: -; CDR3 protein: CASADRGHYEQYF; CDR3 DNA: TGCGCCAGCGCGGACAGGGGCCACTACGAGCAGTACTTC
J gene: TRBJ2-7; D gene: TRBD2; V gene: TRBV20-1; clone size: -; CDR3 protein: CSASGGLAGGDTYEQYF; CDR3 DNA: TGCAGTGCTAGTGGCGGACTAGCGGGGGGCGATACCTACGAGCAGTACTTC
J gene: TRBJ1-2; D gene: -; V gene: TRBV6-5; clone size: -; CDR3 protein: CASSYWAGVGDYGYTF; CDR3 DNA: TGTGCCAGCAGTTACTGGGCTGGGGTGGGGGACTATGGCTACACCTTC
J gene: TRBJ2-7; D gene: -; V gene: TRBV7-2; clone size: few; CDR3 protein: CASSLGFSSSYEQYF; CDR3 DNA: TGTGCCAGCAGCTTAGGTTTCTCGAGCTCCTACGAGCAGTACTTC
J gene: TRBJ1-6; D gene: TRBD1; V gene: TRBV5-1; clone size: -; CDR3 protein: CASSLQGEIANSPLHF; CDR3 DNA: TGCGCCAGCAGCTTACAGGGGGAAATCGCTAATTCACCCCTCCACTTT
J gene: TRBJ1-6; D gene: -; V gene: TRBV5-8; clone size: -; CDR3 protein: CASSASVLSSYNSPLHF; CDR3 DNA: TGTGCCAGCAGCGCGTCGGTACTGAGCTCCTATAATTCACCCCTCCACTTT